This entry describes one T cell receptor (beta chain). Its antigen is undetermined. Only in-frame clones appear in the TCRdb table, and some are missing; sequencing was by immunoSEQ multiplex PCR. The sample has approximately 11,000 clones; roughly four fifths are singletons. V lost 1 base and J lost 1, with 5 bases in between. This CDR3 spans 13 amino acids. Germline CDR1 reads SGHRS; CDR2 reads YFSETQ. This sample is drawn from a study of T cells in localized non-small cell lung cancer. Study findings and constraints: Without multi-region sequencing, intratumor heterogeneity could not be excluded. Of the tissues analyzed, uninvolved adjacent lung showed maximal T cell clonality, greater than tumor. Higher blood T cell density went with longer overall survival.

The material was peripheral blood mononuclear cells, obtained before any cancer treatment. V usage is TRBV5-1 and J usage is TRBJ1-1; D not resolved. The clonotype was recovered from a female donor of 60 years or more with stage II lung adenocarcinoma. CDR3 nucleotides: TGCGCCAGCAGCTTGCGGGGGAACACTGAAGCTTTCTTT. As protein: CASSLRGNTEAFF. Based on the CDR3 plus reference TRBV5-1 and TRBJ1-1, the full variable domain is KAGVTQTPRYLIKTRGQQVTLSCSPISGHRSVSWYQQTPGQGLQFLFEYFSETQRNKGNFPGRFSGRQFSNSRSEMNVSTLELGDSALYLCASSLRGNTEAFFGQGTRLTVV.